The 18 T cell receptor beta chains below come from one sample, sequenced in a study of cytomegalovirus exposure and HLA in healthy donors. PCR was performed using 60 Vbeta and 13 Jbeta primers. Data came from immunoSEQ multiplex PCR; TCRdb stores just in-frame clones and leaves some out. The sample consists of 200,000 to 250,000 clones, 60% to 80% of them appearing once. Material for sequencing was PBMCs. These receptors were taken from a man younger than 30 in good health and CMV-seronegative.

The chain uses TRBV5-6 and TRBJ1-4; 8 bases fit TRBD1. Germline V gene lookup returns CDR1 SGHDT and CDR2 YYEEEE. Trimming removed 4 bases from V and 3 bases from J; junction bases left unmatched: 8. CDR3 length equals 16 residues. Written as DNA, the CDR3 is TGTGCCAGCAGCGCGGACAGGGACGGCGCTAATGAAAAACTGTTTTTT. Protein sequence: CASSADRDGANEKLFF.

The genes are TRBV7-3 and TRBJ1-1, with unresolved D. Deletions cut 0 bases from V and 3 bases from J, with 11 bases between. This CDR3 region has 15 residues. Germline CDR1 and CDR2: SGHTA and FQGTGA. The CDR3: CASSLTYGGHTEAFF. The CDR3 DNA follows: TGTGCCAGCAGCTTAACGTACGGAGGACACACTGAAGCTTTCTTT. Combining the CDR3 with reference TRBV7-3 and TRBJ1-1 gives the whole variable domain GAGVSQTPSNKVTEKGKYVELRCDPISGHTALYWYRQSLGQGPEFLIYFQGTGAADDSGLPNDRFFAVRPEGSVSTLKIQRTERGDSAVYLCASSLTYGGHTEAFFGQGTRLTVV.

The rearrangement uses TRBV6-5 and TRBJ1-2; weak D call: TRBD1 (5 bases). The CDR3 extends over 13 amino acids. V was pared by 6 bases and J by 3 bases, with 11 bases between. Per germline, CDR1 MNHEY and CDR2 SVGAGI. For the CDR3, the DNA is TGTGCCAGCAGAGAGGGGAGGGACTATGGCTACACCTTC. Translating it yields CASREGRDYGYTF.

This rearrangement joins TRBV9 to TRBJ2-4; the match to TRBD2 covers 10 bases. The CDR3 is 15 amino acids. Germline V gene data show CDR1 as SGDLS and CDR2 as YYNGEE. V shed 0 bases, J shed 9 bases, and the junction held 6 bases outside the gene matches. The CDR3 region has the DNA TGTGCCAGCAGCGTAGCGGGACTAGCGAGTGGCATTCAGTACTTC. As protein: CASSVAGLASGIQYF.

The V gene is TRBV9, the J gene TRBJ2-1, with a weak D call TRBD2 (5 bases). V gave up 0 bases and J gave up 8 bases, with 12 bases separating them. Germline V gene lookup returns CDR1 SGDLS and CDR2 YYNGEE. This CDR3 has 14 residues. The CDR3 sequence is CASSVDPGWDEQFF. The CDR3 nucleotides are TGTGCCAGCAGCGTAGATCCGGGGTGGGATGAGCAGTTCTTC.

V is TRBV7-3 and J is TRBJ2-2; 7 bases are a match to TRBD1. In germline, CDR1 is SGHTA, CDR2 FQGTGA. The CDR3 is 17 residues long. Trimming cost V 2 bases and J 0 bases; bases outside gene matches: 6. In DNA, the CDR3 is TGTGCCAGCAGCTTATTTGGGGGACAGACGAACACCGGGGAGCTGTTTTTT. Amino acid sequence: CASSLFGGQTNTGELFF.

The table lists this clone with a few counts. J is TRBJ2-7 and V is TRBV18, with 7 nucleotides matching TRBD2. V was clipped by 0 bases and J by 0 bases; unmatched bases: 8. Germline V CDR1 and CDR2: KGHSH, LQKENI. The CDR3 runs 17 residues. The CDR3 DNA is TGTGCCAGCTCACCACCATCCCGGGGAGGGAGCTCCTACGAGCAGTACTTC. This translates into CASSPPSRGGSSYEQYF.

V usage is TRBV9 and J usage is TRBJ1-5, with a weak D call TRBD1 (5 bases). The CDR3 runs 14 residues. The germline V and J ends were trimmed by 0 bases and 5 bases, with 9 bases remaining between them. Germline CDR1 SGDLS, CDR2 YYNGEE. The CDR3 DNA is TGTGCCAGCAGCGTAGAAGGGGTACATCAGCCCCAGCATTTT. It specifies CASSVEGVHQPQHF.

The genes are TRBV5-6 and TRBJ2-2, with no clear D. The CDR3 is made up of 14 amino acids. Germline V gene data show CDR1 as SGHDT and CDR2 as YYEEEE. Trimming removed 4 bases from V and 1 base from J, with 8 bases in between. The CDR3 here is CASSRPGNTGELFF. CDR3 nucleotides: TGTGCCAGCAGCCGCCCGGGGAACACCGGGGAGCTGTTTTTT.

For this clone: The junction departs from germline at one end; a sequencing error may be responsible. V gene TRBV25-1 combines with J gene TRBJ2-5, with 7 bases identical to TRBD1. Per germline, CDR1 MGHDK and CDR2 SYGVNS. The CDR3 totals 15 residues. The CDR3 DNA is TGTGTCAGCAGTGACCCCGGGACAGCCCAAGAGACCCAGTACTTC. Translation gives CVSSDPGTAQETQYF.

V usage is TRBV4-2 and J usage is TRBJ1-4; no reliable D call. V shed 0 bases and J shed 6 bases, with 11 bases lying between them. Looked up from germline, CDR1 is LGHNA and CDR2 is YNFKEQ. CDR3 size: 15 residues. CDR3 in DNA: TGTGCCAGCAGCCAAGAGTGGCAAGGAGATGAAAAACTGTTTTTT. As protein: CASSQEWQGDEKLFF.

This chain joins TRBV19 and TRBJ2-7; 10 nucleotides agree with TRBD1. There are 14 residues in the CDR3. Germline CDR1 and CDR2: LNHDA and SQIVND (reference sequence). With V trimmed by 3 bases and J by 7 bases, 6 bases remained unmatched. For the CDR3, the DNA is TGTGCCAGTAGTATCCGACAGGGGGCGCGTGAGCAGTACTTC. Its protein product is CASSIRQGAREQYF.

This clone was counted a single time. The chain combines TRBV7-6 with TRBJ2-7; TRBD2 might be the D (5 bases). The CDR3 is 15 amino acids. CDR1 is SGHVS and CDR2 is FNYEAQ in the germline V gene. V lost 1 base, J lost 3 bases, and 13 bases lay in between. CDR3 DNA sequence: TGTGCCAGCAGCTTAGAGTCGGACTCATACTACGAGCAGTACTTC. Translating it yields CASSLESDSYYEQYF.

This rearrangement joins TRBV6-1 to TRBJ2-7; possibly TRBD1 for D (6 bases). V gave up 2 bases and J gave up 0 bases, with 11 bases separating them. In germline, CDR1 is MNHNS, CDR2 SASEGT. CDR3 length: 15 residues. CDR3 protein: CASSELTGSSYEQYF. The CDR3 DNA sequence: TGTGCCAGCAGTGAACTCACAGGGAGCTCCTACGAGCAGTACTTC.

The rearrangement uses TRBV11-2 and TRBJ2-2; 8 nucleotides align to TRBD2. Germline-derived CDR1 and CDR2 are SGHAT and FQNNGV. The CDR3 has 16 residues. With 5 bases clipped from V and 3 bases from J, the junction kept 8 bases outside the gene matches. The CDR3: CASSQRRGADTGELFF. The CDR3, as DNA: TGTGCCAGCAGCCAAAGGCGGGGGGCGGACACCGGGGAGCTGTTTTTT.

Only a few counts were recorded for this clone. For the CDR3, the DNA is TGTGCCAGCAGTTTGAAGGGAGGAGGCAATCAGCCCCAGCATTTT. Protein product: CASSLKGGGNQPQHF. The genes are TRBV6-5 and TRBJ1-5, with D unresolved. The CDR3 contains 15 residues. V gave up 4 bases and J gave up 2 bases, with 12 bases separating them. Germline-derived CDR1 and CDR2 are MNHEY and SVGAGI.

The chain combines TRBV2 with TRBJ2-7, with 7 bases matching TRBD1. CDR1 is SNHLY, CDR2 FYNNEI, per germline. V shed 4 bases and J 2 bases; nucleotides not matched to a gene: 2. The CDR3 totals 13 residues. The CDR3 here is CASSGDSTYEQYF. CDR3 bases: TGTGCCAGCAGTGGGGACAGCACCTACGAGCAGTACTTC.

The chain links TRBV7-2 to TRBJ1-1; 7 bases are a match to TRBD1. Unmatched junction bases numbered 2, after V lost 6 bases and J lost 4 bases. Germline CDR1 SGHTA, CDR2 FQGNSA. This CDR3 spans 12 amino acids. The CDR3 DNA reads as TGTGCCAGCAGGCGACAGGGCACTGAAGCTTTCTTT. It yields the protein CASRRQGTEAFF.